This TCR beta chain is from a study of blood T cell repertoires in COVID-19. Study-wide context: PBMCs, B-cell-depleted T cells, or T cells were the source of the cDNA or gDNA that made up the material.

Assay used: immunoSEQ multiplex PCR; TCRdb lists only in-frame clones, some missing. In the table there are 180,000 or so clones, roughly 76% of which are singletons. Enrolled during active infection, Seattle patients were then followed longitudinally. Trimming took off 6 bases at V and 7 bases at J, with 16 bases between the two ends. The CDR3 sequence is 14 residues long. Germline V CDR1 and CDR2: MDHEN, SYDVKM. The chain uses TRBV28 and TRBJ2-1; perhaps TRBD1 as D (6 bases). Source material: peripheral blood. The sequence derives from a woman aged 40 to 50 with COVID-19, enrolled during active disease. The DNA for the CDR3 is TGTGCCAGCAGGGTGGACAGCAGTTGGAATGAGCAGTTCTTC. Translating gives CASRVDSSWNEQFF.